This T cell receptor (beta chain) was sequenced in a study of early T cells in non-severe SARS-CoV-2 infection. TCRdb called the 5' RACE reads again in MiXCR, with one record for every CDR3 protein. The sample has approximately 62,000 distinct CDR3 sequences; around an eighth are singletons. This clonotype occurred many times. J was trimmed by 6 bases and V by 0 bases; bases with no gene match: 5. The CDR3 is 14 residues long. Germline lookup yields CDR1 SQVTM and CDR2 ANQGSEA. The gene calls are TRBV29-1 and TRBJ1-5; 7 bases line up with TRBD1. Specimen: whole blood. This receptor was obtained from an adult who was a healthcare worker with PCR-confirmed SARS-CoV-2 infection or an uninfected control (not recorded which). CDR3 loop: CSVEEGGGGQPQHF. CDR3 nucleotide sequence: TGCAGCGTTGAAGAAGGAGGGGGCGGTCAGCCCCAGCATTTT.